Listed here is a single T cell receptor beta chain. Per the study methods: Nucleated cell counts were estimated from reference gene primer amplification. The protocol was immunoSEQ multiplex PCR, while the TCRdb copy is restricted to in-frame clones and leaves out a portion. V and J calls and clone size are given by that table; D and trimming were obtained from the DNA. The top ten hold approximately 2.2% of the sample, which has about 100,000 clones, roughly nine tenths seen once. This record comes from a study of blood T cell repertoires in COVID-19. The wider study: COVID-19 samples collected from the United States, Italy and Spain covered acute and convalescent phases. Sample material is recorded as cDNA or gDNA derived from T cells, B-cell-depleted T cells, or PBMCs.

Germline CDR1 reads SGHNT; CDR2 reads YYREEE (reference sequence). This CDR3 contains 16 residues. V gave up 0 bases and J gave up 4 bases; unmatched junction bases: 8. Sequenced: peripheral blood. This sequence joins TRBV5-4 and TRBJ2-5, with TRBD2 identical over 8 bases. This receptor was obtained from a man over 45 with active COVID-19. CDR3 DNA sequence: TGTGCCAGCAGCTTGGAGCGGGGGAGGGCAAGAGAGACCCAGTACTTC. This gives the protein CASSLERGRARETQYF.